The rows below give T cell receptor beta chains drawn from one sample of a study of Graves' ophthalmopathy and Graves' hyperthyroidism. TCRdb re-derived calls from the multiplex PCR reads in MiXCR, one entry per CDR3 protein. Of about 210,000 distinct CDR3 sequences listed, over 25% are singletons. Sequenced input: peripheral blood. All receptors come from a middle-aged man with Graves' ophthalmopathy. The CDR3 runs from the conserved cysteine through the conserved F or W. A D gene is named only where the DNA matches it firmly. Some rows mark clone size as missing; the rest say once, few, many or name a class of expanded clone.

D	V	J	size	DNA	CDR3
TRBD2	TRBV7-2	TRBJ2-5	many	TGTGCCAGCAGCTTAGTAGGGACTAGCGGGAGTGTTTGGGAGACCCAGTACTTC	CASSLVGTSGSVWETQYF
TRBD1	TRBV28	TRBJ2-2	many	TGTGCCAGCAGAACAGGGGGTTTCACCGGGGAGCTGTTTTTT	CASRTGGFTGELFF
TRBD2	TRBV6-5	TRBJ2-2	many	TGTGCCAGCAGTTACTCGGGGACTAGTAACACCGGGGAGCTGTTTTTT	CASSYSGTSNTGELFF
-	TRBV30	TRBJ2-4	-	TGTGCCTGGGGTGAGGGAACCAAAAACATTCAGTACTTC	CAWGEGTKNIQYF
-	TRBV28	TRBJ2-7	many	TGTGCCAGCAGTTATGGGACACCCTCCGAGCAGTACTTC	CASSYGTPSEQYF
-	TRBV6-2/TRBV6-3	TRBJ1-2	-	TGTGCCACCTCAGTTACCCTGGAGGGAGGCTACACCTTC	CATSVTLEGGYTF
-	TRBV2	TRBJ1-1	many	TGTGCCAGCAGTGAAGTGGCCTCCCCTGAAGCTTTCTTT	CASSEVASPEAFF
-	TRBV6-5	TRBJ2-2	many	TGTGCCAGCAGTTACTCGGTGGGGGCAGGCGGGGAGCTGTTTTTT	CASSYSVGAGGELFF
-	TRBV20-1	TRBJ2-7	many	TGCAGTGCTAGTAGTGGACACCACTCTTCCTACGAGCAGTACTTC	CSASSGHHSSYEQYF
TRBD1	TRBV29-1	TRBJ2-7	many	TGCAGCGTTGGAGGACCAAAGGGACAGGGCTTGCTCTACGAGCAGTACTTC	CSVGGPKGQGLLYEQYF
-	TRBV5-1	TRBJ1-1	many	TGCGCCAGCAGCGTCGGGGACTCCCCTGAAGCTTTCTTT	CASSVGDSPEAFF
-	TRBV15	TRBJ2-7	many	TGTGCCACCAGCAGAGATCGTGGCCGCCACGAGCAGTACTTC	CATSRDRGRHEQYF
-	TRBV6-2/TRBV6-3	TRBJ2-7	many	TGTGCCAGCAGACCAACCTACAGGGACGAGCAGTACTTC	CASRPTYRDEQYF
-	TRBV2	TRBJ2-7	many	TGTGCCAGCAAGGGACGGCAGCACGAGCAGTACTTC	CASKGRQHEQYF
-	TRBV19	TRBJ2-7	many	TGTGCCAGTAGTCCGGACCCCTCGGAGGAGCAGTACTTC	CASSPDPSEEQYF
-	TRBV11-2	TRBJ1-3	many	TGTGCCAGCAGCTTATTCGGCACTTCTGGAAACACCATATATTTT	CASSLFGTSGNTIYF
-	TRBV27	TRBJ1-5	many	TGTGCCAGCAGTTTAGAAGGCCATAGCAATCAGCCCCAGCATTTT	CASSLEGHSNQPQHF
-	TRBV6-1	TRBJ1-2	-	TGTGCCAGCAGTGTAACACAGGGCGGAAGAGGCTACACCTTC	CASSVTQGGRGYTF
-	TRBV12-3/TRBV12-4	TRBJ2-3	many	TGTGCCAGCAGTTTAGCGGGGGGCTTGACGCAGTATTTT	CASSLAGGLTQYF
-	TRBV6-1	TRBJ1-6	-	TGTGCCAGCAGCAATGGGCAGGGGAACTCACCCCTCCACTTT	CASSNGQGNSPLHF
-	TRBV5-1	TRBJ1-6	many	TGCGCCAGCAACCTGGACGGAGCTTCACCCCTCCACTTT	CASNLDGASPLHF
-	TRBV19	TRBJ1-5	many	TGTGCCAGTAGTATACAGGGGAGTCGAGGCAATCAGCCCCAGCATTTT	CASSIQGSRGNQPQHF